In its sample, the clone carrying this T cell receptor beta chain was seen a few times. Semi-nested PCR with Nested Universal Primer A followed constant-region reverse priming of full-length variable regions. Each CDR3 protein gets one entry after TCRdb re-called the 5' RACE reads with MiXCR. The data show around 57,000 distinct CDR3 sequences, 25% to 30% seen once. The trim removed 5 bases at V and 7 bases at J, leaving 10 bases unmatched. The CDR3 consists of 14 residues. Germline V gives CDR1 DFQATT, CDR2 SNEGSKA (reference sequence). Memory CD4+ T cells were sorted as CD4+CD45RO+CD25- cells. This sequence was found in a female donor with breast cancer. The sequencing input was tumor-infiltrating memory CD4+ T cells sorted from the breast tumor. Sample subset: memory CD4+ T cells, CD4+CD45RO+CD25-. J is TRBJ2-1 and V is TRBV20-1; 8 nucleotides agree with TRBD1. The CDR3 nucleotides read TGCAGTGCTTGGCCCCGGACAGGGAGGAATGAGCAGTTCTTC. It is translated as CSAWPRTGRNEQFF.